The T cell receptor beta chain described here comes from a study of cytomegalovirus exposure and HLA in healthy donors. The PCR had 60 Vbeta and 13 Jbeta primers. Generated by immunoSEQ multiplex PCR, the TCRdb table keeps only in-frame clones and is missing some. The sample shows some 150,000 clones, about 64% of them seen only once. The origin of this receptor is a woman aged 55-70 years in good health and CMV-seropositive. The sequenced material came from PBMCs.

The CDR3 DNA follows: TGTGCCAGCAGTGATCGGGTGACTGAAGCTTTCTTT. It codes for CASSDRVTEAFF. The chain uses TRBV2 and TRBJ1-1; unclear D gene. Germline CDR1 is SNHLY and CDR2 is FYNNEI. The length of the CDR3 is 12 residues. V was clipped by 3 bases and J by 5 bases, with 7 bases between them.